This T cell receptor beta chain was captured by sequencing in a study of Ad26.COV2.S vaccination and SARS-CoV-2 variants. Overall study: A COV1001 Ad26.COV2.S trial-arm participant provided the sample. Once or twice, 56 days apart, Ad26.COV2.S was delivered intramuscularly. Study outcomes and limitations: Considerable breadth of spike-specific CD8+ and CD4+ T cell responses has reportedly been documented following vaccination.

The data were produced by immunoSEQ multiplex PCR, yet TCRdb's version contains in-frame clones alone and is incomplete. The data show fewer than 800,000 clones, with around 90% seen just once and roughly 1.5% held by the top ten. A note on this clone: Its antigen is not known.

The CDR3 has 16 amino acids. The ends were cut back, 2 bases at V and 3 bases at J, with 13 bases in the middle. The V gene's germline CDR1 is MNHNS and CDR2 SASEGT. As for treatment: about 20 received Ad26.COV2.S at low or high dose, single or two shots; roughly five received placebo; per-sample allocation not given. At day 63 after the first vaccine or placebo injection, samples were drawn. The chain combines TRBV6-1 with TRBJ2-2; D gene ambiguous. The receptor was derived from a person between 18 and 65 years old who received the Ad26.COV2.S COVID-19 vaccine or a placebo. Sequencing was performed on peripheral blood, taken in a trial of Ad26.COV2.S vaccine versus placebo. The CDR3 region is CASSESIGIDTGELFF. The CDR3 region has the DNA TGTGCCAGCAGTGAAAGTATAGGGATCGACACCGGGGAGCTGTTTTTT.